This TCR beta chain is from a study of cytomegalovirus exposure and HLA in healthy donors (TCRdb year 2017). Regarding the study in general: In an earlier analysis of some 610 of the donors, approximately 300 Gb of sequence data and just under 120 million unique TCR beta sequences from 150 million to 200 million T cells were reported. Roughly 300 gigabases of sequencing data and approximately 85 million unique TCR sequences were included in an early release covering around 600 HLA-typed donors. Among the roughly 410 genotyped donors, around 81% belonged to the genetic ancestry cluster associated with self-reported Caucasian donors. The aim of the study was to test whether cataloging public T cell receptors could identify signatures of past pathogen exposure. The study used immunosequencing to profile the T cell repertoires of several hundred subjects and linked those repertoires to cytomegalovirus serostatus. In addition to the first cohort of around 670 subjects, a separate validation cohort of approximately 110 different subjects was used. To predict cytomegalovirus infection status, the study combined high-throughput TCR immunosequencing, statistical association of individual TCRs with disease status, and machine learning. To study patterns of TCR occurrence, a later analysis re-analyzed previously published TCR beta repertoires from 666 donors and added high-resolution HLA genotyping. The later analysis used no new phenotypic data to find candidate immune exposures, relying instead on TCR beta sequences and their occurrence across donors. To decide whether each TCR beta V gene segment behaved as functional or pseudogenic, an earlier analysis of some 600 of the donors relied on high-throughput TCR beta sequencing. Alongside the repertoire data, information on donor age, sex, ethnicity and CMV serostatus was compiled. In a later genetic analysis, genome-wide SNP genotypes for about three fifths of the 666 donors were used, and that subset was treated as a discovery cohort. All discovery cohort repertoires had been generated using a single sequencing platform. Class I and class II HLA loci were covered by the typing at four-digit resolution. Typing coverage varied by locus: roughly 620-640 donors for A, B, C, DRB1 and DQB1; roughly 560 for DQA1; over 600 for DPA1; around 490 for DPB1. Four to six DR-DQ haplotypes were handled as single units for association and clustering, since linkage in the cohort was strong. On average, over 200,000 unique TCR beta nucleotide sequences were sequenced per donor among some 420 genotyped donors of the cohort, with around 19% of those sequences being non-productive. The paper as a whole reports these results and caveats: Three of the identified cytomegalovirus-associated TCR beta chains were confirmed in vitro to be specific for cytomegalovirus antigens. At a false discovery rate of 0.05, a later analysis linked about 17,000 TCR beta sequences to specific HLA alleles. Most TCR sequences were seen in very few donors, while some public TCRs were found in many individuals. The sequencing pipeline was judged likely to have produced a cluster of highly shared sequence variants as a technical artifact. The classifier was reported to diagnose cytomegalovirus status with high specificity and sensitivity in both the original cohort and the validation cohort. In a later analysis, several top co-occurrence clusters were reported to appear linked to parvovirus B19, influenza, CMV and Epstein-Barr virus. Roughly uniform sequencing depth across donors was assumed in presence/absence analyses, although this assumption may not hold. It was suggested by the authors that the approach could potentially be generalized to other disease states and immunological phenotypes. A total of 150 to 200 TCR beta chains were listed by the study as associated with cytomegalovirus. When HLA alleles, especially DR and DQ, strongly co-occurred, attributing TCR associations to individual alleles was difficult. Because counts were too low, seventeen rarely observed V segments, including chromosome 9 orphons, were excluded from the earlier analysis of fewer than 650 of the donors. A further reported finding was that TCR beta sequences accurately predicted the HLA-A and HLA-B alleles for most subjects in the first cohort. In a later analysis, HLA-associated TCR beta chains showed more clonal expansion and lower generation probabilities than non-associated chains that were equally common. A later genetic analysis reported fewer N-insertions in productive TCRs among donors in an Asian-associated ancestry cluster than the roughly 700-donor mean. In a later genetic analysis, a missense DCLRE1C variant was associated with V-gene and J-gene trimming of TCR beta chains, and the association was replicated in an independent cohort. Correlated functional status among segregating V segments might reflect linkage disequilibrium, but an unknown experimental factor could not be ruled out. In a later analysis, most CMV-associated TCR beta chains were found to appear HLA-restricted, with HLA associations seemingly driven largely by CMV exposure. In a later analysis, TCR association rates were found to vary across HLA loci, with the most associated TCRs seen for DRB1 alleles and the fewest for HLA-C alleles. HLA typing was unavailable for some donors at each locus, so association tests used only the typed subset. Broadly in line with IMGT annotations, most TCR beta V segments showed up in productive rearrangements about 90% or about 30% of the time in an earlier analysis of under 700 of the donors. Only TCR beta chains were sequenced in this cohort, and the absence of alpha or paired-chain data limited detectable features. Because the 87-base-pair reads could not distinguish some IMGT-functional V segments, including TRBV6-2 and TRBV6-3, those segments were excluded. The only immune exposure information available for the cohort was CMV serostatus.

Library preparation employed the immunoSEQ multiplex PCR assay. For the multiplex PCR, a mixture combining 60 forward primers for TCR Vbeta segments and 13 reverse primers for TCR Jbeta segments was used. Amplification of the CDR3 region of rearranged TCR beta genes was performed with a multiplex PCR assay on genomic DNA. On the Illumina HiSeq System, the amplified TCR beta libraries were sequenced as 87-base-pair reads. The paper's processing steps were these. A later analysis counted tens of millions of unique TCR beta chains across the 550 to 700 repertoires, and 10 million to 12 million of these chains were shared by at least two donors. To remove PCR and sequencing errors, raw reads were error-corrected and collapsed into unique sequences using a nearest-neighbor algorithm that merged closely related sequences. CDR3 sequences were aligned to IMGT reference sequences to assign V, D and J gene segments. For a sequence to be retained, a match of at least six nucleotides was required to both a V gene segment and a J gene segment. Rearrangements were called productive when the CDR3 lacked stop codons and stayed in frame with V and J; all others were non-productive. CDR3 was defined according to IMGT convention as the region running from the second conserved V-encoded cysteine to the conserved J-encoded phenylalanine. In an earlier analysis of more than 550 of the donors, sequences lacking an unambiguous match to a single V gene segment were excluded. An earlier analysis of fewer than 750 of the donors classified V segments as functional when productive rearrangements were above 56.7% and as segregating when the standard deviation between donors was above 5%. To diagnose cytomegalovirus status from the catalog of TCR beta chain sequences, a statistical classification framework was built. In a later analysis, TCR nucleotide sequences were compared against IMGT/GENE-DB human TR gene sequences so that V and J genes could be assigned. A later analysis assigned CDR3 sequences and most-parsimonious VDJ recombination scenarios with the TCRdist pipeline. In a later analysis, each TCR beta chain was defined by its CDR3 amino acid sequence together with its V-gene family, and reads lacking a unique V-gene family were excluded. As a way to deal with suspected cross-contamination and a sequencing artifact, a later analysis dropped under 600 nucleotide sequences that were highly shared and had low generation probability. In a later analysis, a clonal expansion index for each public chain was calculated from normalized within-repertoire ranks of inferred template counts. In a later analysis, generation probabilities were computed using a VDJ recombination model fitted to out-of-frame rearrangements, and the results were checked against IGoR. In a later analysis, TCR-TCR, TCR-HLA and TCR-CMV co-occurrence was scored with hypergeometric tests, and a repertoire-size bias correction was applied to TCR pairs. To estimate false discovery rates, a later analysis permuted the HLA or CMV assignments 20 times. In a later analysis, co-occurring TCRs were grouped with DBSCAN, and TCRdist sequence similarity was added when clustering was performed within HLA-allele-positive subsets. For co-occurrence clustering, repertoires with fewer than 30,000 or more than 120,000 public chains were excluded, along with several repertoires with anomalous nucleotide sharing. TCRdb limited this immuneACCESS table to in-frame rearrangements with V and J called. A share of clones is missing; checked studies link under half to unresolved V genes, and the rest is unexplained. The V and J calls and clone size are taken from that table; D and trimming were inferred from the DNA. Here the sample has approximately 160,000 clones; around three quarters occur a single time. Roughly 1.4% of the sample belongs to the ten largest clones.

In total, approximately 700 healthy bone marrow donors made up the cohort. All cohort members were sampled while nominally healthy, although unrecorded immune exposures were likely present. The donor was CMV seronegative and belonged to the group of several hundred seronegative cohort members. A peripheral blood sample was collected from each donor, and TCR beta sequencing was performed on peripheral blood mononuclear cells. Genomic DNA extraction from the blood cell samples was performed with the Qiagen DNeasy Blood Extraction Kit. CDR1 and CDR2 are drawn from the germline V gene: MNHNS, SASEGT. Spanning cysteine to phenylalanine, the CDR3 consists of 11 amino acids. Only CDR3 DNA is held: 33 bases, read in frame from base 1. V sheds 3 bases and J sheds 7 bases, leaving 3 bases between their ends. About this clone itself: Its antigen specificity is not known. No much larger clone exists at a distance of one base, and base qualities are not known.

The sequence was collected from a man in his forties or fifties in good health and CMV-seronegative. This chain joins TRBV6-1 to TRBJ2-2; the D gene lacks a confident call. Sequenced: PBMCs. The bases read TGTGCCAGCAGTGACCTCGGGGAGCTGTTTTTT. This is translated as CASSDLGELFF.